This T cell receptor (beta chain) is drawn from a study of graft-versus-host responses after intestinal transplantation. Whole-study findings and limits: Among circulating GvH clones, peak levels were associated with early post-transplant declines in HvG clones. GvH clones were found in recipient marrow; some appeared first in ileum or blood.

Of note for this clone: As yet, its antigen is unknown.

Assay: immunoSEQ multiplex PCR; the TCRdb copy retains only in-frame clones and omits some. The sample has about 81,000 clones; around 90% are singletons. There are 14 residues in the CDR3. After removal of 5 bases from V and 6 bases from J, the junction contained 6 bases not matched to a gene. The germline gives CDR1 SGHTA, CDR2 FQGNSA. The V gene is TRBV7-2, the J gene TRBJ2-1, with 8 bases matching TRBD2. The origin of this receptor is a human donor who was the organ donor for an intestinal transplant. This material consisted of unstimulated CD4+ T cells sorted from spleen or lymph node cells, taken before transplant. CDR3 DNA: TGTGCCAGCAGCCTTGGACTAGCCTCCAATGAGCAGTTCTTC. Protein: CASSLGLASNEQFF.